The present T cell receptor beta chain was sequenced within a study of blood T cell repertoires in COVID-19. As for the study in general: From the United States, Italy and Spain came samples of acute and convalescent COVID-19. In each case, the material was cDNA or gDNA derived from T cells, B-cell-depleted T cells, or PBMCs.

V gave up 5 bases and J gave up 4 bases; unmatched junction bases: 7. The CDR3 spans 14 residues. Germline values: CDR1 MDHEN, CDR2 SYDVKM. Authors' data handling: Counts of nucleated cells, estimated from reference gene primer amplification, were obtained. TCRdb's table, derived via immunoSEQ multiplex PCR, lists solely in-frame clones and lacks some. V and J calls and clone size are copied from that table; D and trimming were computed from the DNA. The sample has nearly 110,000 clones; 89% are singletons. The TCR originated in a man aged 35 to 55 with active or convalescent COVID-19. This chain connects TRBV28 to TRBJ1-2; 7 nucleotides agree with TRBD1. The sequenced sample consisted of peripheral blood. In DNA, the CDR3 is TGTGCCAGCAGTGTCAGGGGGTATGGCTATGGCTACACCTTC. It is translated as CASSVRGYGYGYTF.